A single sample gave rise to the 22 T cell receptor beta chains below, sequenced in a study of T cell repertoires in cytomegalovirus infection. MiXCR, applied by TCRdb to the reads, yields one record per CDR3 protein. Of some 680,000 distinct CDR3 sequences listed, 35% to 45% are singletons. The specimen sequenced was PBMCs. These receptors were collected from a human donor in good health (CMV status not recorded). Some clones in this sample may be carry-over from other donors' samples.

The chain recombines TRBV29-1 with TRBJ1-2, with a tentative D call TRBD1 (6 bases). CDR1 and CDR2 (germline): SQVTM, ANQGSEA. V lost 3 bases and J lost 1, with 21 bases in between. The CDR3 sequence is 17 residues long. This CDR3 reads CSVDLDSGSPLNYGYTF. DNA for the CDR3: TGCAGCGTTGACCTGGACAGTGGGTCTCCTCTTAACTATGGCTACACCTTC.

The chain is built from TRBV20-1 and TRBJ1-1; D gene unclear. V lost 7 bases to trimming and J lost 4 bases, with 10 bases between them. The CDR3 is 11 amino acids. Germline loops: CDR1 DFQATT, CDR2 SNEGSKA (reference sequence). The CDR3 nucleotides read TGCAGTGAAAGAGGTGGCACTGAAGCTTTCTTT. This encodes CSERGGTEAFF.

This clonotype was recorded many times. This chain connects TRBV7-9 to TRBJ1-5, with D possibly being TRBD1 (5 bases). The CDR3 extends over 15 amino acids. Between the trimmed V and J ends, which lost 6 bases and 4 bases, there was a span of 16 bases. From germline, CDR1 is SEHNR and CDR2 FQNEAQ (reference sequence). The CDR3 sequence is CASSNTDKRNQPQHF. Here the CDR3 DNA reads TGTGCCAGCAGTAATACGGACAAACGAAATCAGCCCCAGCATTTT. Full variable domain (missing parts from reference TRBV7-9 and TRBJ1-5): DTGVSQNPRHKITKRGQNVTFRCDPISEHNRLYWYRQTLGQGPEFLTYFQNEAQLEKSRLLSDRFSAERPKGSFSTLEIQRTEQGDSAMYLCASSNTDKRNQPQHFGDGTRLSIL.

There are a few counts of this clonotype. V gene TRBV4-1 combines with J gene TRBJ1-1; 8 bases align to TRBD1. J gave up 7 bases and V 4 bases, and 8 bases lay outside the gene matches. CDR3 size: 14 residues. CDR1 is MGHRA and CDR2 is YSYEKL in the germline V gene. CDR3 bases: TGCGCCAGCAGCCTTCGGACAGGGAGGGATGAAGCTTTCTTT. Residues: CASSLRTGRDEAFF.

This chain connects TRBV10-3 to TRBJ2-3; TRBD1 or TRBD2 may be the D gene (5 bases each). The germline V gene has CDR1 ENHRY and CDR2 SYGVKD. V was cut by 7 bases and J by 4 bases, with 12 bases left in between. This CDR3 is 13 amino acids long. CDR3 sequence reads: CAINRDRPDTQYF. The CDR3 DNA follows: TGTGCCATCAACCGGGACCGCCCAGATACGCAGTATTTT.

This sequence joins TRBV6-1 and TRBJ2-2, with 7 bases fitting TRBD2. The germline gives CDR1 MNHNS, CDR2 SASEGT. J gave up 4 bases and V 7 bases, and 6 bases lay outside the gene matches. CDR3 length: 14 amino acids. The CDR3 loop reads CASKGLGATGELFF. For the CDR3, the DNA is TGTGCCAGCAAAGGACTAGGGGCCACCGGGGAGCTGTTTTTT.

This clonotype was counted a few times. V gene TRBV12-3 or TRBV12-4 combines with J gene TRBJ2-2; TRBD2 aligns across 9 bases. V was pared by 8 bases and J by 2 bases, with 3 bases of the junction left unmatched. The CDR3 sequence is 14 residues long. The CDR3 DNA reads TGTGCCAGCTTGCTAGCGGGAAACACCGGGGAGCTGTTTTTT. It codes for CASLLAGNTGELFF.

The chain is built from TRBV5-6 and TRBJ2-2; 7 positions match TRBD1. The CDR3 has 16 residues. Germline lookup yields CDR1 SGHDT and CDR2 YYEEEE. Trimming took 5 bases from V and 4 from J; bases not matched to a gene: 11. CDR3 in DNA: TGTGCCAGCAGACAGAAGACAGGGTCGAGCACCGGGGAGCTGTTTTTT. Its protein is CASRQKTGSSTGELFF.

J is TRBJ2-7 and V is TRBV5-4; D uncertain. V lost 4 bases, J lost 3 bases, and 14 bases lay in between. CDR1 and CDR2 from the germline V gene are SGHNT and YYREEE (reference sequence). The CDR3 consists of 14 residues. The CDR3 DNA reads as TGTGCCAGCAGCAAAGTCGACTCGATCTACGAGCAGTACTTC. It yields the protein CASSKVDSIYEQYF.

This clonotype was counted many times. This chain links TRBV7-6 with TRBJ1-1; TRBD1 might be the D (5 bases). V lost 2 bases and J lost 5, with 24 bases in between. This CDR3 has 18 residues. Germline V CDR1 and CDR2: SGHVS, FNYEAQ. The CDR3 coding sequence is TGTGCCAGCAGCTTAAAGGGCCGAGGCTGGGGCGCGACAACTGAAGCTTTCTTT. Protein sequence: CASSLKGRGWGATTEAFF.

The J gene is TRBJ2-5, the V gene TRBV7-8; 7 nucleotides agree with TRBD1. CDR1 is SGHVS, CDR2 FQNEAQ, per germline. Unmatched junction bases numbered 5, after V lost 5 bases and J lost 2 bases. The CDR3 runs to 14 residues. CDR3: CASSLGTEQETQYF. The CDR3 region has the DNA TGTGCCAGCAGCCTAGGGACAGAGCAAGAGACCCAGTACTTC.

The sample holds a few counts of this clonotype. CDR3 in amino acids: CASSDREMNTEAFF. The CDR3 DNA sequence: TGTGCCAGCAGCGACAGGGAGATGAACACTGAAGCTTTCTTT. The chain uses TRBV7-2 and TRBJ1-1, with 7 bases fitting TRBD1. V lost 5 bases, J lost 0 bases, and 3 bases stayed unmatched. The CDR3 runs 14 residues. Germline CDR1 is SGHTA and CDR2 is FQGNSA.

V usage is TRBV5-6 and J usage is TRBJ1-4; D is possibly TRBD1 (5 bases). CDR3 length: 14 residues. Trimming removed 0 bases at V and 8 bases at J, with 11 bases between. Germline V gene lookup returns CDR1 SGHDT and CDR2 YYEEEE. In DNA form, the CDR3 reads TGTGCCAGCAGCTTGGAAAACGGGGGAGAAAAACTGTTTTTT. Residues: CASSLENGGEKLFF.

This chain connects TRBV25-1 to TRBJ1-2, with a weak D call TRBD1 (5 bases). Germline-derived CDR1 and CDR2 are MGHDK and SYGVNS. The V end was cut by 10 bases, the J end by 6 bases, with 12 bases between. The CDR3 covers 11 residues. The CDR3 is CATRVGNGYTF. CDR3 DNA sequence: TGTGCCACCAGGGTGGGAAATGGCTACACCTTC.

V usage is TRBV12-3 or TRBV12-4 and J usage is TRBJ1-2, with D tentatively TRBD1 (5 bases). CDR3 size: 13 residues. Trimming pared 10 bases from V and 4 bases from J, leaving 16 bases between. CDR3: CATGGGGGYGYTF. For the CDR3, the DNA is TGTGCCACCGGGGGTGGGGGGGGCTATGGCTACACCTTC.

This clonotype has more than one count but fewer than ten. V is TRBV5-8 and J is TRBJ2-7; 7 bases fit TRBD1. CDR1 is SGHTS, CDR2 YDEGEE, per germline. The CDR3 spans 14 residues. V lost 5 bases to trimming and J lost 3 bases; unmatched junction nucleotides: 8. CDR3 nucleotide sequence: TGTGCCAGCAGTTACGGGACAGCCAACTACGAGCAGTACTTC. This sequence encodes CASSYGTANYEQYF.

This clonotype occurred once. This chain joins TRBV24-1 and TRBJ2-5; D not resolved. V lost 0 bases and J lost 7, with 5 bases in between. This CDR3 spans 12 amino acids. Germline V gives CDR1 KGHDR, CDR2 SFDVKD. CDR3 DNA sequence: TGTGCCACCAGTGATTTGCTGGGGACCCAGTACTTC. Encoded protein: CATSDLLGTQYF.

The V gene is TRBV20-1, the J gene TRBJ2-1, with 16 bases matching TRBD2. From germline, CDR1 is DFQATT and CDR2 SNEGSKA (reference sequence). This CDR3 is built from 17 residues. Unmatched junction bases numbered 15, after V lost 6 bases and J lost 10 bases. The CDR3 here is CSAPGLAGGSSGGEQFF. The CDR3 nucleotides read TGCAGTGCCCCGGGACTAGCGGGGGGGTCGAGCGGCGGAGAGCAGTTCTTC.

A few counts support this clonotype. V gene TRBV5-6 combines with J gene TRBJ1-6; D possibly corresponds to TRBD1 (6 bases). The CDR3 loop spans 11 amino acids. Germline-derived CDR1 and CDR2 are SGHDT and YYEEEE. V lost 4 bases, J lost 14 bases, and 10 bases lay in between. DNA for the CDR3: TGTGCCAGCAGCAAAGGGACAACCCTCCACTTT. Amino acid sequence: CASSKGTTLHF.

In this sample, this clonotype turned up a few times. The chain recombines TRBV19 with TRBJ1-1; maybe TRBD1 (6 bases). V was clipped by 9 bases and J by 0 bases, with 11 bases between them. The CDR3 extends over 13 amino acids. Germline lookup yields CDR1 LNHDA and CDR2 SQIVND (reference sequence). The CDR3 DNA reads TGTGCCAGCTGTACAGGGATGAACACTGAAGCTTTCTTT. Its protein product is CASCTGMNTEAFF.

The J gene is TRBJ2-7, the V gene TRBV28; perhaps TRBD2 as D (5 bases). Deletions cut 6 bases from V and 7 bases from J, with 13 bases between. CDR3 length: 12 amino acids. Looked up from germline, CDR1 is MDHEN and CDR2 is SYDVKM. The CDR3 reads CASSGTRREQYF. The CDR3 DNA reads TGTGCCAGCAGCGGAACTAGGAGGGAGCAGTACTTC.

The rearrangement joins TRBV6-6 to TRBJ1-5; no clear D. Between the trimmed V and J ends, which lost 6 bases and 0 bases, there was a span of 9 bases. Germline loops: CDR1 MNHNY, CDR2 SVGAGI (reference sequence). This CDR3 has 14 residues. The CDR3 region is CASSRHSSNQPQHF. In DNA, the CDR3 is TGTGCCAGCAGCCGACATTCTAGCAATCAGCCCCAGCATTTT.